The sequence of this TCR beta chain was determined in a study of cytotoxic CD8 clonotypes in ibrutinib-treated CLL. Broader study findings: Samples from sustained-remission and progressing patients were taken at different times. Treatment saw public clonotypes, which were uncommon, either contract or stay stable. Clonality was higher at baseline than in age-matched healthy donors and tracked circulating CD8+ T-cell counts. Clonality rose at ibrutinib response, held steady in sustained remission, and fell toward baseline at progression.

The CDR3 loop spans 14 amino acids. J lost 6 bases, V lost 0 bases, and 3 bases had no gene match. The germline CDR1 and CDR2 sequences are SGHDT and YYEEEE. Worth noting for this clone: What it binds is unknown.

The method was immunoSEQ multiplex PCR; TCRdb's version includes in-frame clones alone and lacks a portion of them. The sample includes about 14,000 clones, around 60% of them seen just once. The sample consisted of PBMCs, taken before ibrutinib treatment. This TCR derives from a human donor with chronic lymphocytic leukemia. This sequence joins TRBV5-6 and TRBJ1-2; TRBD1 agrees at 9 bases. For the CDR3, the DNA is TGTGCCAGCAGCTTGGGGACAGGGGCCCATGGCTACACCTTC. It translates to CASSLGTGAHGYTF.